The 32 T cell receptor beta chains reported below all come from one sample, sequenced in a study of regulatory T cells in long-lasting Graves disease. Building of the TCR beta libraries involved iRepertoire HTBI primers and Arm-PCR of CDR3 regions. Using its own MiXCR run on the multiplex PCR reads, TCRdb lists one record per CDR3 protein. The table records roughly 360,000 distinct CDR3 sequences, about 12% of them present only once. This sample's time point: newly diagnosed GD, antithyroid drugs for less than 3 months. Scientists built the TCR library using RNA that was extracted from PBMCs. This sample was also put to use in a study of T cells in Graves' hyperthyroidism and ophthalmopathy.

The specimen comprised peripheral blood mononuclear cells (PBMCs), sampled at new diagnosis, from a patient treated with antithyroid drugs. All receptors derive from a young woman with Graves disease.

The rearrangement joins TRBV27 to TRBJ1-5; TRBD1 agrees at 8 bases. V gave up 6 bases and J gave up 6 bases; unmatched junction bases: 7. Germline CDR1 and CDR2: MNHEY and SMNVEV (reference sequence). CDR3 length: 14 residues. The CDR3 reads CASSRGQGGQPQHF. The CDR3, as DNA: TGTGCCAGCAGCCGCGGACAGGGAGGTCAGCCCCAGCATTTT.

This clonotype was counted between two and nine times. CDR3 DNA: TGTGCCAGCAGCTTACGATGGCGTGGAGAGACCCAGTACTTC. It translates to CASSLRWRGETQYF. The chain couples TRBV13 to TRBJ2-5, with no clear D. This CDR3 spans 14 amino acids. CDR1 and CDR2 (germline): PRHDT, FYEKMQ (reference sequence). V dropped 2 bases and J dropped 4 bases, with 11 bases sitting between them.

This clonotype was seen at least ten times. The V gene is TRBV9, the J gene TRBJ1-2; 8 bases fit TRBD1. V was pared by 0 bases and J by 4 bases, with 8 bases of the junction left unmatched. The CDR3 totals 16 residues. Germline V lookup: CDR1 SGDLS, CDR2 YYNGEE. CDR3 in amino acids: CASSVGGTGVPYGYTF. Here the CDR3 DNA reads TGTGCCAGCAGCGTAGGGGGGACAGGTGTCCCCTATGGCTACACCTTC.

In DNA form, the CDR3 reads TGTGCCAGCAGTTTAGCGAGGGAGCAGGGGCAAAATGAGCAGTTCTTC. Translation: CASSLAREQGQNEQFF. The chain recombines TRBV12-3 or TRBV12-4 with TRBJ2-1, with a possible D match to TRBD1 (6 bases). This CDR3 contains 16 residues. Trimming cost V 0 bases and J 7 bases, with 16 bases left between them.

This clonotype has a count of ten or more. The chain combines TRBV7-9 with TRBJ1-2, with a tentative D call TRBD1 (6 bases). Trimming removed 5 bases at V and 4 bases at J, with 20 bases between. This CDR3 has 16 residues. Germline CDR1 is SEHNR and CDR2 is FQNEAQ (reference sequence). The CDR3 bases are TGTGCCAGCAGCCCAACACAGGGCCGCGCCCTCTATGGCTACACCTTC. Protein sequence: CASSPTQGRALYGYTF. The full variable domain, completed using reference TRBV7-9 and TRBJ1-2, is DTGVSQNPRHKITKRGQNVTFRCDPISEHNRLYWYRQTLGQGPEFLTYFQNEAQLEKSRLLSDRFSAERPKGSFSTLEIQRTEQGDSAMYLCASSPTQGRALYGYTFGSGTRLTVV.

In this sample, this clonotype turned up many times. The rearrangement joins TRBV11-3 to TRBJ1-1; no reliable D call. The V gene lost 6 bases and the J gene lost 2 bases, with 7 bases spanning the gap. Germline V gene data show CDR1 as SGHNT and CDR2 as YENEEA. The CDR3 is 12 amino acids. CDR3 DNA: TGTGCCAGCAGTCGGGATAACACTGAAGCTTTCTTT. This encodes CASSRDNTEAFF.

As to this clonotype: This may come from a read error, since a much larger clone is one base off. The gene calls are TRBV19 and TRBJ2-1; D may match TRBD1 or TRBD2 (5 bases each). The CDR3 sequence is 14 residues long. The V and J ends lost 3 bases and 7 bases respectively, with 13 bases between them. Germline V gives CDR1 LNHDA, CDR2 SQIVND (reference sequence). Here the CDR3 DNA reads TGTGCCAGTAGTATCTGGGGACCAACTAATGAGCAGTTCTTC. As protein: CASSIWGPTNEQFF.

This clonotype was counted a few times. The CDR3 reads CSARSGEPTDTQYF. CDR3 coding DNA: TGCAGTGCCAGGAGCGGGGAGCCAACAGATACGCAGTATTTT. This sequence joins TRBV20-1 and TRBJ2-3; 7 positions agree with TRBD2. Germline values: CDR1 DFQATT, CDR2 SNEGSKA (reference sequence). With 6 bases clipped from V and 3 bases from J, the junction kept 9 bases outside the gene matches. This CDR3 region has 14 residues.

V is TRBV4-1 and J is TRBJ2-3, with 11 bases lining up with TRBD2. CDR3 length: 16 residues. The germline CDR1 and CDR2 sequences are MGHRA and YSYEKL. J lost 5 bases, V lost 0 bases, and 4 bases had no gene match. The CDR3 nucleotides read TGCGCCAGCAGCCAAGATAGCGGGAGGGCCGGAGATACGCAGTATTTT. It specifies CASSQDSGRAGDTQYF.

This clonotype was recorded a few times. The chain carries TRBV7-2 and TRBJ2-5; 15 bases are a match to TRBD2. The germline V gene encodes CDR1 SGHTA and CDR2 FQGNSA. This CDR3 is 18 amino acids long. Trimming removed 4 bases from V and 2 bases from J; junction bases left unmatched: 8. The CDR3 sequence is CASSWGTSGGTYQETQYF. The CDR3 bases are TGTGCCAGCAGCTGGGGGACTAGCGGGGGGACCTATCAAGAGACCCAGTACTTC.

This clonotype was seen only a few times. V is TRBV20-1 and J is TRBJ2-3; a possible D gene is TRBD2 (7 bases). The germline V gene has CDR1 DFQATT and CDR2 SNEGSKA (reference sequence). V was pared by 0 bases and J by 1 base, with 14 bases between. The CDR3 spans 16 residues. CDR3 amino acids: CSARDVRGARTDTQYF. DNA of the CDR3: TGCAGTGCTAGAGATGTTCGGGGGGCGCGCACAGATACGCAGTATTTT.

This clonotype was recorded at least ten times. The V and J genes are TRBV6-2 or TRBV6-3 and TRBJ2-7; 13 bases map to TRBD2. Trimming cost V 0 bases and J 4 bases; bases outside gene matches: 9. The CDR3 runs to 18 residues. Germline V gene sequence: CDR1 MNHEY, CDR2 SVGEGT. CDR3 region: CASSYSPRLAGGRYEQYF. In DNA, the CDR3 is TGTGCCAGCAGTTACTCACCGAGACTAGCGGGAGGAAGGTACGAGCAGTACTTC.

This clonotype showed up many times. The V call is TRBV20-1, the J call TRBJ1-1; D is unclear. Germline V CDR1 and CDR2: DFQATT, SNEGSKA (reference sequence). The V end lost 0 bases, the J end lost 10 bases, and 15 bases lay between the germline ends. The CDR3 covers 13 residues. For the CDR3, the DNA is TGCAGTGCTAGAGAAACCCTCAGTTCCGGAGCTTTCTTT. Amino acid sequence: CSARETLSSGAFF.

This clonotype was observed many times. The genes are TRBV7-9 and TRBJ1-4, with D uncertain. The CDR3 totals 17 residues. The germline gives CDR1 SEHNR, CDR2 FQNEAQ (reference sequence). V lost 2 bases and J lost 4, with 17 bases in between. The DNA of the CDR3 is TGTGCCAGCAGCTTAAAGGGTCTCGGCAGGCTTAATGAAAAACTGTTTTTT. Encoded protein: CASSLKGLGRLNEKLFF.

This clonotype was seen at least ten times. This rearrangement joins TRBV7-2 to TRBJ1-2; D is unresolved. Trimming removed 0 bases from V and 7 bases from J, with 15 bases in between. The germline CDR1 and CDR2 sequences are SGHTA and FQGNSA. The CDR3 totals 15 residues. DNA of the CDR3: TGTGCCAGCAGCTTAGCTCCGGTGCCGAACGGTGGCTACACCTTC. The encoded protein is CASSLAPVPNGGYTF.

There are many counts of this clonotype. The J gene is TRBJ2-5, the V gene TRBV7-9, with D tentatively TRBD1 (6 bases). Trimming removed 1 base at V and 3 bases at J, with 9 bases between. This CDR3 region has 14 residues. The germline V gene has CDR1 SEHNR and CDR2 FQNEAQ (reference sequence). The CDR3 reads CASSLVNREETQYF. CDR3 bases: TGTGCCAGCAGCTTAGTGAACAGGGAAGAGACCCAGTACTTC.

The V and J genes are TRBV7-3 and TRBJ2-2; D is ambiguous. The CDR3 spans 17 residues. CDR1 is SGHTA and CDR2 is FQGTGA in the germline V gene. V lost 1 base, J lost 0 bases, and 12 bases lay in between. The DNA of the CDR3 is TGTGCCAGCAGCTTAAAGTATCCAGGAACGAACACCGGGGAGCTGTTTTTT. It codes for CASSLKYPGTNTGELFF.

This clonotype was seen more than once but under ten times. CDR3 sequence (DNA): TGTGCCAGCAGCTTAGGGTCAGGGAAAGTCAGTTTCCGCTACGAGCAGTACTTC. Protein: CASSLGSGKVSFRYEQYF. This chain connects TRBV11-2 to TRBJ2-7; the D gene is possibly TRBD1 (5 bases). Germline CDR1 and CDR2: SGHAT and FQNNGV. V was shortened by 1 base and J by 3 bases, with 22 bases between the two germline ends. This CDR3 comprises 18 residues.

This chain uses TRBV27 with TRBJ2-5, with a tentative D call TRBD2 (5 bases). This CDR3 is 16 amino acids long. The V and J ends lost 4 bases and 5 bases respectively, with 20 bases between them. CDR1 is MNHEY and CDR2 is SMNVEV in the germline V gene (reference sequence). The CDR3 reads CASSSKPGNERETQYF. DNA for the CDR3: TGTGCCAGCAGTTCCAAGCCCGGTAATGAGCGGGAGACCCAGTACTTC.

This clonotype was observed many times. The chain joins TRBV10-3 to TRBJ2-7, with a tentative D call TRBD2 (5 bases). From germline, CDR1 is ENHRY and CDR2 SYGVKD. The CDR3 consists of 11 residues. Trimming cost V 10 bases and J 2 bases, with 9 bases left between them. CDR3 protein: CAKDSAYEQYF. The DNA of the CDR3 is TGTGCCAAGGACTCAGCCTACGAGCAGTACTTC.

CDR3 nucleotide sequence: TGCAGTGCCGAGATCTCGAGCACAGATACGCAGTATTTT. This codes for CSAEISSTDTQYF. The chain combines TRBV20-1 with TRBJ2-3; D is unresolved. V gave up 6 bases and J gave up 0 bases, with 10 bases separating them. Looked up from germline, CDR1 is DFQATT and CDR2 is SNEGSKA (reference sequence). CDR3 size: 13 residues.

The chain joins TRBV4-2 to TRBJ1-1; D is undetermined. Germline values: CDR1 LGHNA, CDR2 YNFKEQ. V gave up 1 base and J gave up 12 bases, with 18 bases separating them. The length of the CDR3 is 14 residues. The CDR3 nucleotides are TGTGCCAGCAGCCAAGGTGTCCGCGCCACTGGGACTTTCTTT. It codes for CASSQGVRATGTFF.

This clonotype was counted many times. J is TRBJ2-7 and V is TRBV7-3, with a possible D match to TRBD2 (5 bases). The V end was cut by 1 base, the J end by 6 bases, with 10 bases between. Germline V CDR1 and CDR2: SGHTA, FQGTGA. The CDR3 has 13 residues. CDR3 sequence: CASSLKASLEQYF. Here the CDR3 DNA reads TGTGCCAGCAGCTTAAAGGCTAGCCTCGAGCAGTACTTC.

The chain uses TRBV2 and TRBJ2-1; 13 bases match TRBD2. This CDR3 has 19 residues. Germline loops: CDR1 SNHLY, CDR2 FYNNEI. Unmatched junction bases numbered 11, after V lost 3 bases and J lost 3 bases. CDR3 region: CASSDLTSGRAVYYNEQFF. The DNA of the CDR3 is TGTGCCAGCAGTGATCTCACTAGCGGGAGGGCCGTCTACTACAATGAGCAGTTCTTC. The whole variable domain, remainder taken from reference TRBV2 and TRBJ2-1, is EPEVTQTPSHQVTQMGQEVILRCVPISNHLYFYWYRQILGQKVEFLVSFYNNEISEKSEIFDDQFSVERPDGSNFTLKIRSTKLEDSAMYFCASSDLTSGRAVYYNEQFFGPGTRLTVL.

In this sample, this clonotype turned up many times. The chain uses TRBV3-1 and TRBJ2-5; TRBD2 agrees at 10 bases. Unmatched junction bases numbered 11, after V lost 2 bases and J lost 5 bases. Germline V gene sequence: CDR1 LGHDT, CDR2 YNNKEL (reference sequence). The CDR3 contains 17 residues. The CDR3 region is CASSQPPAGGKRETQYF. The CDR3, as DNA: TGTGCCAGCAGCCAACCTCCAGCGGGGGGGAAGCGGGAGACCCAGTACTTC.

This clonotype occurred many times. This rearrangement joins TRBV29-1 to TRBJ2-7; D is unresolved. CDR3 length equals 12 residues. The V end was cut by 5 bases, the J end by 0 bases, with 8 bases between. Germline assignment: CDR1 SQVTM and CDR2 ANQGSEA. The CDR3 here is CSVRDDSYEQYF. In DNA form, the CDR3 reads TGCAGCGTTCGAGACGACTCCTACGAGCAGTACTTC.

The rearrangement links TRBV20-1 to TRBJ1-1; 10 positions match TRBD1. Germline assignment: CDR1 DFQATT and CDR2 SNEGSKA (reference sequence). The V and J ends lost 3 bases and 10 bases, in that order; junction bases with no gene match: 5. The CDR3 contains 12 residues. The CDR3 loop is CSASGTGERAFF. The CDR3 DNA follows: TGCAGTGCTAGCGGGACAGGGGAGCGAGCTTTCTTT.

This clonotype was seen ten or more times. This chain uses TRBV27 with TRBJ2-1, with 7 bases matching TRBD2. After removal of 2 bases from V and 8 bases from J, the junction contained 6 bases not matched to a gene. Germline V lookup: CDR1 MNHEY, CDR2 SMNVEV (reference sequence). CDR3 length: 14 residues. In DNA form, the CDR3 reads TGTGCCAGCAGTTTAAGCCGGGGGGACCATGAGCAGTTCTTC. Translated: CASSLSRGDHEQFF.

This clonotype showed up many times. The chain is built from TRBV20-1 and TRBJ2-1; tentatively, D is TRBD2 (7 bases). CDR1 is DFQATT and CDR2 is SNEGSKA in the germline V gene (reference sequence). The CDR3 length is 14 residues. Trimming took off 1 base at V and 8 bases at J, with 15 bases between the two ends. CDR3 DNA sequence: TGCAGTGCTAGAGCCTGGGGGGGGCTCCATGAGCAGTTCTTC. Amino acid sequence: CSARAWGGLHEQFF.

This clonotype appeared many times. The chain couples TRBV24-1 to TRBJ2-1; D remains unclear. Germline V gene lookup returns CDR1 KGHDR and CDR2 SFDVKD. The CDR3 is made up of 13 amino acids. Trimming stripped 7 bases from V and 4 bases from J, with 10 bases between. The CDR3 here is CATSPTPYNEQFF. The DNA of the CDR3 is TGTGCCACCAGCCCAACCCCTTACAATGAGCAGTTCTTC.

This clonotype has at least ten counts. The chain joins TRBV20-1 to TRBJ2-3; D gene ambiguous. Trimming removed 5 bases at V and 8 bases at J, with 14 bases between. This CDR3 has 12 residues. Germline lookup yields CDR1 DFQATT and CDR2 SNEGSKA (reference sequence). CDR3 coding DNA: TGCAGTGCTGTATTACAGCTTAGTACGCAGTATTTT. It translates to CSAVLQLSTQYF.

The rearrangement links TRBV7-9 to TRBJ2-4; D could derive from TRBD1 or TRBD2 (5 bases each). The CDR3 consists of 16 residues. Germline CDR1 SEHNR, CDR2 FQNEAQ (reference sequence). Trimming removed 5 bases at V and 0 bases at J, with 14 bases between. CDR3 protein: CASSPEATEAKNIQYF. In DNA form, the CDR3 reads TGTGCCAGCAGCCCGGAGGCGACAGAAGCCAAAAACATTCAGTACTTC. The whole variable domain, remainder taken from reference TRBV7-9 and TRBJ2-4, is DTGVSQNPRHKITKRGQNVTFRCDPISEHNRLYWYRQTLGQGPEFLTYFQNEAQLEKSRLLSDRFSAERPKGSFSTLEIQRTEQGDSAMYLCASSPEATEAKNIQYFGAGTRLSVL.